Listed below are T cell receptor beta chains from one sample, sequenced in a study of CD8 T cells in Susac syndrome. In TCRdb, the immunoSEQ multiplex PCR reads were re-called with MiXCR into one record per CDR3 protein. The data contain more than 70,000 distinct CDR3 sequences, over 85% of them seen just once; the ten biggest clones take up about 0.32%. Specimen: CD8+ T cells from PBMCs. All receptors derive from a human donor in good health. Both conserved end residues are part of each CDR3. A D gene is named only where the DNA matches it firmly. Rows may omit the clone size; those that give it use once, few, many or a size class.

j_call clone_size d_call v_call cdr3_length cdr3_nt cdr3_aa
TRBJ2-7 few . TRBV29-1 13 TGCAGCGTTTACGGCACCCTGGGCCTCGAGCAGTACTTC CSVYGTLGLEQYF
TRBJ2-1 . TRBD2 TRBV13 12 TGTGCCAGCAGCCGGACTAGCGATGAGCAGTTCTTC CASSRTSDEQFF
TRBJ1-1 . . TRBV4-1 15 TGCGCCAGCAGCCAAGAAGCCAGGGAGGGGACTGAAGCTTTCTTT CASSQEAREGTEAFF
TRBJ2-7 . . TRBV29-1 12 TGCAGCGTTTCGGCCGGGGCCTACGAGCAGTACTTC CSVSAGAYEQYF
TRBJ2-7 . TRBD2 TRBV7-9 16 TGTGCCAGCAGCCCCCGGGGTAGCGGGGGCTCCTACGAGCAGTACTTC CASSPRGSGGSYEQYF
TRBJ2-1 . . TRBV2 15 TGTGCCAGCAGTGAAGGGCACCTAACCTACAATGAGCAGTTCTTC CASSEGHLTYNEQFF
TRBJ2-3 . . TRBV13 12 TGTGCCAGCACTTTGGGGGCAGATACGCAGTATTTT CASTLGADTQYF
TRBJ2-1 . TRBD2 TRBV3-1 15 TGTGCCAGCAGCCAAGTCTTGGCTAGCGGGGGTCCATTAGCATTC CASSQVLASGGPLAF
TRBJ1-2 once . TRBV9 14 TGTGCCAGCAGTGAAAGTACTCCGGTCGCTGGCTACACCTTC CASSESTPVAGYTF
TRBJ2-2 . . TRBV10-3 15 TGTGCCATCAGTGAGATAGGGAGGAACACCGGGGAGCTGTTTTTT CAISEIGRNTGELFF
TRBJ1-4 . TRBD1 TRBV4-1 15 TGCGCCAGTACGGGACAGGCCGCAACTAATGAAAAACTGTTTTTT CASTGQAATNEKLFF
TRBJ1-4 . TRBD1 TRBV10-3 14 TGTGCCATCAGGGACCGGGACAGGGATGAAAAACTGTTTTTT CAIRDRDRDEKLFF
TRBJ2-4 . . TRBV9 12 TGTGCCAGCTCGCGCGGCGAAAACATTCAGTACTTC CASSRGENIQYF
TRBJ2-1 . TRBD1 TRBV3-1 15 TGTGCCAGCAGCCAATGGGACAGGGGAGTTGGTGAGCAGTTCTTC CASSQWDRGVGEQFF
TRBJ2-1 once . TRBV9 14 TGTGCCAGCAGCGTAGGCGACAGTTACAATGAGCAGTTCTTC CASSVGDSYNEQFF
TRBJ1-2 once . TRBV14 12 TGTGCCAGCAGAGGGGCTGACTATGGCTACACCTTC CASRGADYGYTF
TRBJ2-7 . . TRBV30 11 TGTGCCTTCAGGGGCGGCAACGAGCAGTACTTC CAFRGGNEQYF
TRBJ2-5 . TRBD2 TRBV13 16 TGTGCCAGCAGCTTCGCTAGCGGGGGCCCAGAAGAGACCCAGTACTTC CASSFASGGPEETQYF
TRBJ2-1 . . TRBV9 15 TGTGCCAGCAGCTCGGACCCGAACCCCTACAATGAGCAGTTCTTC CASSSDPNPYNEQFF
TRBJ2-2 . . TRBV9 12 TGTGCCAGCAGCCCATCTCCCTCGGAGCTGTTTTTT CASSPSPSELFF
TRBJ2-1 . . TRBV4-2 15 TGTGCCAGCAGCCAAGATCTCAGGGCACACAATGAGCAGTTCTTC CASSQDLRAHNEQFF
TRBJ1-2 . TRBD1 TRBV9 16 TGTGCCAGCAGCCCCCCGGGACAGGGGGCGAACTATGGCTACACCTTC CASSPPGQGANYGYTF
TRBJ1-2 . TRBD1 TRBV12-3/TRBV12-4 13 TGTGCCAGCACCCCTGACAGGGGGTGGGGCTACACCTTC CASTPDRGWGYTF
TRBJ2-6 . . TRBV7-9 16 TGTGCCAGCAGCCCCTTCCCCCGCTCTGGGGCCAACGTCCTGACTTTC CASSPFPRSGANVLTF
TRBJ2-7 . TRBD1 TRBV9 15 TGTGCCAGCAGCGTAGGGACAGGGAGAACCTACGAGCAGTACTTC CASSVGTGRTYEQYF
TRBJ2-7 . TRBD1 TRBV30 15 TGTGCCTGGAGTTCCGACAGGGCAGGGTCCTACGAGCAGTACTTC CAWSSDRAGSYEQYF
TRBJ2-1 . . TRBV6-5 17 TGTGCCAGCAGTTACTCCCTCGCCGATCCAGTCTACAATGAGCAGTTCTTC CASSYSLADPVYNEQFF
TRBJ2-5 . . TRBV5-8 14 TGTGCCAGCAGCTCCGGCGACAGTTTTGAGACCCAGTACTTC CASSSGDSFETQYF
TRBJ2-1 . TRBD2 TRBV6-1 16 TGTGCCAGTCCCGGTGAGACTAGCGGGGGTTTCAATGAGCAGTTCTTC CASPGETSGGFNEQFF
TRBJ2-1 . TRBD2 TRBV20-1 14 TGCAGTGCTAGGGGCCTAGCGGACCACAATGAGCAGTTCTTC CSARGLADHNEQFF
TRBJ2-2 few . TRBV11-2 13 TGTGCCAGCAGCTTAGGTCGGGCCGGGGAGCTGTTTTTT CASSLGRAGELFF